This T cell receptor beta chain appears in the sequencing data of a study of regulatory T cells in long-lasting Graves disease (dated by TCRdb to the early 2020s). Describing the broader study: To count as having persistent Graves' disease, a patient had to have received antithyroid drug treatment for over 5 years with TSH receptor autoantibodies remaining persistently positive. This study used TCR sequencing and RNA sequencing of peripheral blood to compare persistent Graves' disease patients against newly diagnosed Graves' disease patients. The study took place in China and was registered as a clinical trial. A total of about 35 samples underwent TCR sequencing, from around 13 patients with persistent Graves' disease and some 20 patients with newly diagnosed Graves' disease. In the clinical cohort, patients with persistent Graves' disease had used antithyroid drugs for an average of approximately eleven years. Here is what the overall study found, with its caveats: Lower TCR Shannon entropy and fewer highly expanded clones were observed in persistent Graves' disease patients than in newly diagnosed patients, which suggested clonal expansion. The authors acknowledged the small sample size as a limitation that may reduce accuracy. Only the TCR beta chain was sequenced and analyzed. Persistent disease showed preferential use of TRBV28, TRBJ1-2 and TRBJ2-5, whereas newly diagnosed disease favored TRBV20-1 and TRBJ2-1. Patients with persistent disease shared more public clonotypes (over 2,500) than newly diagnosed patients did (approximately 1,000). Because the primary lesion, thyroid tissue, could not be accessed, the study looked at peripheral blood alone.

V ends up 7 bases short and J 6 bases short, with an unmatched junction base count of 16. CDR1 DFQATT and CDR2 SNEGSKA are derived from the germline V gene (reference sequence). From cysteine to phenylalanine, the CDR3 is 15 amino acids long. Left in the record is the CDR3 DNA by itself, 45 bases read in frame from the first base. The intended sense of this specimen's time point label: persistent/refractory GD, antithyroid drugs over 5 years with positive TRAb. For both TCR sequencing and RNA sequencing, RNA was extracted from PBMCs in TRIzol. The diagnosis of Graves' disease followed American Thyroid Association guidelines. The patients came from an endocrinology department in Xi'an, China. Each patient gave about 10 milliliters of peripheral blood, collected in an EDTA anticoagulant tube. Ficoll Paque Plus density gradient separation was used to isolate PBMCs, and no additional T cell sorting was done. An Agilent 2100 Bioanalyzer and agarose gel were used to assess RNA quality, and a NanoDrop 2000 was used to measure RNA concentration.

Libraries were built with multiplex PCR. Sequencing took place on an Illumina HiSeq 4000. iRepertoire HTBI primers and Arm-PCR amplification of CDR3 regions were used to construct TCR beta libraries. PCR products were gel purified before sequencing. In the authors' own workflow: A total of around 59 TRBV and some 15 TRBJ segments were identified across samples and were used for gene usage analysis of CDR3 amino acid clonotypes. COPE and FqMerger were used to merge the filtered high-quality paired reads into contigs. BLAST was used to align contigs to IMGT TRBV, TRBD and TRBJ reference genes, and CDR3 was defined according to IMGT. Any clonotype with a frequency above 0.1% was counted as a highly expanded clone. Shannon entropy was used to measure repertoire diversity, and the Gini coefficient was used to measure V-J evenness. Public clonotypes were defined as clonotypes shared by more than one individual. TCRdb ran its own pipeline on the public reads, namely fastp trimming at Q25 and MiXCR clone calling, and kept in-frame beta chains. All rows with the same CDR3 protein become a single entry with the most common DNA and genes. TCRdb, not the original authors, processed these V and J calls. For this sample the table gives around 400,000 distinct CDR3 sequences, of which over 20% were detected only once. The ten largest clones capture 14% of the sample.

This clonotype was seen more than once but under ten times. This receptor's antigen is unknown. No per-base quality is available; no much larger clone lies one base away. This TCR came from a female donor with Graves disease. The chain is encoded by TRBV20-1 joined to TRBJ2-7, with TRBD1 matching 9 junction bases. Specimen: peripheral blood mononuclear cells (PBMCs), collected when the disease was refractory, from a patient treated with antithyroid drugs. The CDR3 here reads CSGTDIGQGKGEQYF. The DNA is TGCAGTGGGACCGACATCGGACAGGGGAAAGGCGAGCAGTACTTC.